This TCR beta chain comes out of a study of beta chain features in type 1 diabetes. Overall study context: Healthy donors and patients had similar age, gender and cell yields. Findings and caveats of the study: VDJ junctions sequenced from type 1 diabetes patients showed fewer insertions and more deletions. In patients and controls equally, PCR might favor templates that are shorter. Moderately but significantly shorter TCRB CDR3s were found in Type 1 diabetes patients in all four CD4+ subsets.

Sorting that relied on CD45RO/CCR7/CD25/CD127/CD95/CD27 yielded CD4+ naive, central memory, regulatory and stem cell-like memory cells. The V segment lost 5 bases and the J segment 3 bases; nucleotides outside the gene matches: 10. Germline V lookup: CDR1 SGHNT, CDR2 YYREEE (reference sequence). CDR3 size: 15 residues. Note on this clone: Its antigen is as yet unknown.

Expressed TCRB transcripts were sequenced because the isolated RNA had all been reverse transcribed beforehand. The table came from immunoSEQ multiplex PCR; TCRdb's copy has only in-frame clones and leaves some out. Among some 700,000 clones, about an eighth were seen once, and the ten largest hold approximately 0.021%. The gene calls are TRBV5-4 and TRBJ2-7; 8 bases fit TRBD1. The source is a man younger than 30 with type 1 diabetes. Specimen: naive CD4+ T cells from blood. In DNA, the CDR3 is TGTGCCAGCAGTCGCGGACAGGGCAGTATCTACGAGCAGTACTTC. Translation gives CASSRGQGSIYEQYF.